This T cell receptor (beta chain) was captured in a study of regulatory T cells in long-lasting Graves disease. Study-level information: Those with persistent Graves' disease had received antithyroid drugs for over 5 years with positive TSH receptor antibodies. Study-level points and caveats: New patients shared about a thousand public clonotypes, fewer than the roughly 3,000 shared by persistent patients. Persistent disease favored TRBV28, TRBJ1-2 and TRBJ2-5. Small numbers of samples may have cut accuracy.

There are a few counts of this clonotype. The antigen is unknown. The time point here: persistent/refractory GD, antithyroid drugs over 5 years with positive TRAb. Preparation of the TCR library used RNA extracted from PBMCs. CDR3-region Arm-PCR and iRepertoire HTBI primers produced the TCR beta libraries. TCRdb recomputed calls from the multiplex PCR reads with MiXCR, one row per CDR3 protein. The table shows fewer than 400,000 distinct CDR3 sequences, with under 25% occurring only once. Germline V lookup: CDR1 MNHEY, CDR2 SVGAGI. There are 17 residues in the CDR3. V lost 1 base, J lost 5 bases, and 8 bases stayed unmatched.

The receptor was derived from a female donor with Graves disease. The sample here was peripheral blood mononuclear cells (PBMCs), taken when the disease was refractory, from a patient treated with antithyroid drugs. The rearrangement links TRBV6-5 to TRBJ2-2; 9 nucleotides match TRBD1. The CDR3 sequence is CASSYWDRAVGTGELFF. CDR3 DNA sequence: TGTGCCAGCAGTTACTGGGACAGGGCGGTGGGTACCGGGGAGCTGTTTTTT.